This passage covers 11 T cell receptor beta chains from one sample sequenced in a study of blood T cells in healthy people across ages. A second PCR of about 7 to 11 cycles used a sample-barcoded 5' primer and a J-beta primer mix. TCRdb fed the 5' RACE reads into MiXCR, producing one record per CDR3 protein. The repertoire holds roughly 1.6 million distinct CDR3 sequences, with about 31% as singletons. Sequenced material: blood. These receptors were collected from a woman aged 25 to 39 in good health.

The chain has TRBV12-3 or TRBV12-4 and TRBJ1-1; D is undetermined. V was shortened by 5 bases and J by 5 bases, with 9 bases between the two germline ends. The CDR3 covers 12 residues. The CDR3 loop reads CASSQVRTEAFF. Here the CDR3 DNA reads TGTGCCAGCAGTCAAGTAAGGACTGAAGCTTTCTTT.

This clonotype was seen a handful of times. The V call is TRBV7-3, the J call TRBJ2-2, with a possible D match to TRBD2 (5 bases). V was cut by 5 bases and J by 0 bases, with 16 bases left in between. CDR1 is SGHTA, CDR2 FQGTGA, per germline. The CDR3 extends over 17 amino acids. The CDR3 protein is CASSPWTSGTNTGELFF. For the CDR3, the DNA is TGTGCCAGCAGCCCCTGGACCAGCGGTACGAACACCGGGGAGCTGTTTTTT.

Regarding this clonotype: This clone may be a read error of a much larger clone one base away. The V and J genes are TRBV20-1 and TRBJ2-5; D is undetermined. The CDR3 has 13 residues. The germline CDR1 and CDR2 sequences are DFQATT and SNEGSKA (reference sequence). Trimming pared 5 bases from V and 7 bases from J, leaving 17 bases between. The CDR3 coding sequence is TGCAGTGCTCCCGACTCCTCCTCTGGGACCCAGTACTTC. This gives the protein CSAPDSSSGTQYF.

The table lists this clonotype with a few counts. The V and J genes are TRBV7-9 and TRBJ2-7, with 9 positions matching TRBD2. J gave up 3 bases and V 7 bases, and 7 bases lay outside the gene matches. Germline V gene data show CDR1 as SEHNR and CDR2 as FQNEAQ (reference sequence). CDR3 size: 14 residues. CDR3 protein: CASTALAGVYEQYF. The CDR3 nucleotides are TGTGCCAGCACGGCACTAGCGGGTGTCTACGAGCAGTACTTC.

CDR3 bases: TGTGCCAGCAGTGGACTAGCGAAGGGGTTCTTC. This encodes CASSGLAKGFF. The chain carries TRBV6-1 and TRBJ2-1, with 8 positions matching TRBD2. With 4 bases clipped from V and 15 bases from J, the junction kept 5 bases outside the gene matches. Germline V gives CDR1 MNHNS, CDR2 SASEGT. The CDR3 contains 11 residues.

The chain has TRBV5-1 and TRBJ2-3; a weak D match, TRBD1 (5 bases). Germline V gene sequence: CDR1 SGHRS, CDR2 YFSETQ. V dropped 6 bases and J dropped 2 bases, with 10 bases sitting between them. This CDR3 contains 13 residues. CDR3 DNA sequence: TGCGCCAGCAAGGCAGGGCACACAGATACGCAGTATTTT. Amino acids: CASKAGHTDTQYF.

CDR3 coding DNA: TGTGCCAGCAGCCCCGGGCCGACTCAGAGCTACGAGCAGTACTTC. This gives the protein CASSPGPTQSYEQYF. This rearrangement joins TRBV7-3 to TRBJ2-7, with D unclear. Trimming removed 5 bases from V and 3 bases from J, with 17 bases in between. This CDR3 is built from 15 residues. Germline V gene lookup returns CDR1 SGHTA and CDR2 FQGTGA.

V and J are TRBV5-1 and TRBJ2-1, with D unresolved. V was trimmed by 2 bases and J by 2 bases, leaving 8 bases between them. CDR1 SGHRS and CDR2 YFSETQ come from the germline V gene. This CDR3 has 14 residues. The chain's CDR3 is CASSLSNTYNEQFF. CDR3 nucleotides: TGCGCCAGCAGCTTAAGTAACACCTACAATGAGCAGTTCTTC. Combining the CDR3 with reference TRBV5-1 and TRBJ2-1 gives the whole variable domain KAGVTQTPRYLIKTRGQQVTLSCSPISGHRSVSWYQQTPGQGLQFLFEYFSETQRNKGNFPGRFSGRQFSNSRSEMNVSTLELGDSALYLCASSLSNTYNEQFFGPGTRLTVL.

A word on this clonotype: A much larger clone differs from this one at a single base, so this may be a read error. The rearrangement joins TRBV4-1 to TRBJ1-2; maybe TRBD1 (5 bases). The V gene lost 4 bases and the J gene lost 6 bases, with 15 bases spanning the gap. This CDR3 region has 14 residues. CDR1 MGHRA and CDR2 YSYEKL come from the germline V gene. The CDR3 DNA follows: TGCGCCAGCAGCCCCCCGAGGGGTAGGGATGGCTACACCTTC. Translation gives CASSPPRGRDGYTF.

The sample holds a few counts of this clonotype. J is TRBJ1-5 and V is TRBV20-1; 7 positions agree with TRBD1. Germline V lookup: CDR1 DFQATT, CDR2 SNEGSKA (reference sequence). Trimming removed 6 bases from V and 6 bases from J; junction bases left unmatched: 11. The CDR3 has 14 amino acids. CDR3 residues: CSAGREGAGQPQHF. The CDR3 region has the DNA TGCAGTGCGGGCCGGGAGGGGGCAGGTCAGCCCCAGCATTTT.

A word on this clonotype: A read error may produce the germline difference seen at one junction end. The chain carries TRBV12-3 or TRBV12-4 and TRBJ2-1, with TRBD2 matching over 11 bases. The CDR3 contains 17 residues. The CDR3 reads CASRLGSSGRAYNEQFF. CDR3 sequence (DNA): TGTGCCAGCAGGTTAGGGAGTAGCGGGAGGGCCTACAATGAGCAGTTCTTC.